A selection of T cell receptor beta chains follows, all from one sample in a study of early T cells in non-severe SARS-CoV-2 infection. TCRdb called the 5' RACE reads again in MiXCR, with one record for every CDR3 protein. The data contain tens of thousands of distinct CDR3 sequences, roughly 5% of them seen just once; the ten biggest clones take up approximately 5%. Sample: whole blood. These receptors were collected from an adult who was a healthcare worker with PCR-confirmed SARS-CoV-2 infection or an uninfected control (not recorded which). Each CDR3 is given without its conserved first and last residue. A D gene is named only where the DNA matches it firmly.

j_gene | len | d_gene | v_gene | CDR3aa
TRBJ2-3 | 14 | - | TRBV20-1 | SARDVATGSTDTQY
TRBJ1-3 | 15 | TRBD1 | TRBV15 | ATSTWDRASSGNTIY
TRBJ1-5 | 12 | - | TRBV20-1 | SARAQGRSQPQH
TRBJ2-7 | 14 | - | TRBV21-1 | ASSKELGVGPYEQY
TRBJ2-1 | 14 | - | TRBV6-2/TRBV6-3 | ASSSLDYTSYNEQF
TRBJ2-7 | 11 | - | TRBV6-2/TRBV6-3 | ASSSHNYDEQY
TRBJ1-6 | 13 | TRBD1 | TRBV7-2 | ASSSRQGLESPLH
TRBJ2-5 | 12 | - | TRBV18 | ASSPRGYQETQY
TRBJ2-7 | 17 | TRBD2 | TRBV5-1 | ASSLDYASGIQDSYEQY
TRBJ2-1 | 13 | TRBD2 | TRBV29-1 | SVEGTSGAYNEQF
TRBJ2-3 | 12 | - | TRBV20-1 | SALPGGTTFDVY
TRBJ2-3 | 12 | TRBD2 | TRBV6-5 | ASSGTSGRDTQY
TRBJ2-1 | 16 | TRBD1 | TRBV24-1 | ATSDPSRQGSSYNEQF